The 9 T cell receptor beta chains reported below all come from one sample, sequenced in a study of cytomegalovirus exposure and HLA in healthy donors. PCR amplification relied on 60 Vbeta primers (plus 13 Jbeta primers). Measured with immunoSEQ multiplex PCR; TCRdb has only the in-frame clones, and not every one. Here the sample spans about 160,000 clones, 80% being singletons. Sequencing was carried out using PBMCs. These receptors originate from a man between 18 and 29 years old in good health and CMV-seropositive.

This chain uses TRBV10-1 with TRBJ2-1; possible D gene TRBD2, 6 bases. V shed 0 bases and J shed 11 bases, with 17 bases lying between them. CDR3 length equals 15 residues. CDR1 is WNHNN and CDR2 is SYGVQD in the germline V gene (reference sequence). In DNA form, the CDR3 reads TGCGCCAGCAGTGAGTCGAGGGCTAGCGCGGGAAAGCAGTTCTTC. It encodes CASSESRASAGKQFF.

The V call is TRBV7-2, the J call TRBJ1-6; 9 bases fit TRBD1. After removal of 1 base from V and 2 bases from J, the junction contained 6 bases not matched to a gene. Germline-derived CDR1 and CDR2 are SGHTA and FQGNSA. This CDR3 spans 18 amino acids. This CDR3 reads CASSLGRQGGPYNSPLHF. CDR3 coding DNA: TGTGCCAGCAGCTTAGGGAGACAGGGGGGCCCCTATAATTCACCCCTCCACTTT.

The chain combines TRBV13 with TRBJ1-1; 8 bases are a match to TRBD1. The CDR3 consists of 14 residues. V dropped 5 bases and J dropped 0; count of bases not matched to a gene: 2. Germline CDR1 and CDR2: PRHDT and FYEKMQ (reference sequence). The CDR3 region is CASSKDRVNTEAFF. CDR3 sequence (DNA): TGTGCCAGCAGCAAGGACAGGGTGAACACTGAAGCTTTCTTT.

The CDR3 reads CSVPSYEQYF. CDR3 nucleotides: TGCAGCGTTCCTAGCTACGAGCAGTACTTC. The rearrangement links TRBV29-1 to TRBJ2-7, with no clear D. CDR3 length equals 10 residues. V lost 5 bases, J lost 3 bases, and 5 bases lay in between. Germline V gives CDR1 SQVTM, CDR2 ANQGSEA.

There are a few counts of this clone. The chain carries TRBV19 and TRBJ1-2, with 12 bases lining up with TRBD1. Germline V gives CDR1 LNHDA, CDR2 SQIVND (reference sequence). The CDR3 spans 15 residues. V was pared by 9 bases and J by 8 bases, with 13 bases of the junction left unmatched. The CDR3 sequence is CASARGQGALGGYTF. The DNA for the CDR3 is TGTGCCAGCGCACGGGGACAGGGGGCTTTAGGGGGCTACACCTTC.

This chain connects TRBV5-1 to TRBJ2-5, with D tentatively TRBD1 (6 bases). The V gene's germline CDR1 is SGHRS and CDR2 YFSETQ. This CDR3 is built from 14 residues. V was trimmed by 5 bases and J by 2 bases, leaving 13 bases between them. The CDR3, as DNA: TGCGCCAGCAGTCCCCCAGGGGCACAAGAGACCCAGTACTTC. Translation gives CASSPPGAQETQYF. Using reference TRBV5-1 and TRBJ2-5 for the parts outside the CDR3, the full variable domain is KAGVTQTPRYLIKTRGQQVTLSCSPISGHRSVSWYQQTPGQGLQFLFEYFSETQRNKGNFPGRFSGRQFSNSRSEMNVSTLELGDSALYLCASSPPGAQETQYFGPGTRLLVL.

This clone was found once. The chain links TRBV30 to TRBJ1-2; maybe TRBD1 (5 bases). The germline V gene has CDR1 GTSNPN and CDR2 SVGIG (reference sequence). CDR3 size: 14 residues. Between the trimmed V and J ends, which lost 3 bases and 7 bases, there was a span of 18 bases. The chain's CDR3 is CAWSRVNSGSGYTF. The DNA for the CDR3 is TGTGCCTGGAGCCGAGTTAACTCAGGGTCTGGCTACACCTTC. The complete variable domain, with remaining parts taken from reference TRBV30 and TRBJ1-2, reads SQTIHQWPATLVQPVGSPLSLECTVEGTSNPNLYWYRQAAGRGLQLLFYSVGIGQISSEVPQNLSASRPQDRQFILSSKKLLLSDSGFYLCAWSRVNSGSGYTFGSGTRLTVV.

The V call is TRBV5-4, the J call TRBJ2-7; 9 nucleotides align to TRBD1. This CDR3 region has 16 residues. Trimming at V came to 4 bases and at J to 1 base, leaving 9 bases not matched to a gene. Germline V gene sequence: CDR1 SGHNT, CDR2 YYREEE (reference sequence). This chain's CDR3 is CASSLDLGTGSYEQYF. In DNA form, the CDR3 reads TGTGCCAGCAGCCTAGATCTCGGGACAGGGTCCTACGAGCAGTACTTC.

The genes are TRBV9 and TRBJ2-1, with D tentatively TRBD1 (6 bases). V dropped 0 bases and J dropped 10 bases, with 11 bases sitting between them. The CDR3 is 13 residues long. In germline, CDR1 is SGDLS, CDR2 YYNGEE. The CDR3 reads CASSVARGTEQFF. In nucleotides, the CDR3 is TGTGCCAGCAGCGTAGCGAGGGGGACCGAGCAGTTCTTC.